Listed below are T cell receptor beta chains from one sample, sequenced in a study of radiotherapy plus CTLA-4 blockade in lung cancer. Clones were read by immunoSEQ multiplex PCR, and TCRdb kept only the in-frame ones, dropping some. The repertoire consists of about 19,000 clones, with roughly 86% occurring once and the leading ten covering 23%. Material: peripheral blood, obtained from a patient treated with radiotherapy plus ipilimumab. These TCRs come from a human donor with non-small cell lung cancer whose response to radiotherapy plus ipilimumab could not be evaluated. The conserved cysteine and the conserved F or W are not part of the CDR3 here. For some rows the clone size is stated as once, few or many, or as a class when expanded; others skip it.

size | V | CDR3
NA | TRBV9 | ASSVVETGGAFSNTEAF
NA | TRBV28 | ASSPRGGREAF
NA | TRBV19 | ASSIGTAELNEQF
NA | TRBV7-9 | ASSESGTYEQY
NA | TRBV5-1 | ASSLAASLADTQY
NA | TRBV5-4 | AFREEGWDTQY
NA | TRBV10-3 | AISTTSGTGQETQY
once | TRBV19 | ASSNRQGVEKLF
NA | TRBV18 | ASSKASEIYTDTQY
once | TRBV29-1 | SSDGAGGRGTQY
NA | TRBV2 | ASTRIQGYSYEQY
NA | TRBV28 | ASSSGDRARFGTDTQY
once | TRBV6-1 | ASSEGRGDTQY
NA | TRBV28 | ASRATKRGGTDTQY
NA | TRBV7-6 | ASSPGTGGGEAF
NA | TRBV28 | ASSSHDRADTEAF
NA | TRBV4-3 | ASSREGLNTEAF
NA | TRBV6-1 | ASSGDRGRWDTQY
NA | TRBV29-1 | SVRSGGAGETQY
NA | TRBV5-5 | ASSLDRDEQF
NA | TRBV6-5 | ASSYSSSGANVLT
NA | TRBV19 | ASGQGIQETQY
NA | TRBV6-5 | ASSAGTYEQY